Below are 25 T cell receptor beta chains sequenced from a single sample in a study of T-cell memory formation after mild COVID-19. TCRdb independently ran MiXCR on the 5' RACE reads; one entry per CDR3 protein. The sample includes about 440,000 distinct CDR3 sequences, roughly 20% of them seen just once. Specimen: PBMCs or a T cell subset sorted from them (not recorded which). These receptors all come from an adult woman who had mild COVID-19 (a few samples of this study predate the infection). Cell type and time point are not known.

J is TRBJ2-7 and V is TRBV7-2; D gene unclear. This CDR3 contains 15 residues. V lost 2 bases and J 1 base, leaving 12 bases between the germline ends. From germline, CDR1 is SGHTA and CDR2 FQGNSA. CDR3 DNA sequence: TGTGCCAGCAGCTTATCGCCAGGTCCTTCCTACGAGCAGTACTTC. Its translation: CASSLSPGPSYEQYF.

DNA of the CDR3: TGTGCCAGCACCTTTAGCACCAGCGCACAAGAGACCCAGTACTTC. Translated, it gives CASTFSTSAQETQYF. The gene calls are TRBV5-6 and TRBJ2-5, with D unresolved. The germline CDR1 and CDR2 sequences are SGHDT and YYEEEE. V lost 6 bases and J 2 bases, leaving 17 bases between the germline ends. This CDR3 region has 15 residues.

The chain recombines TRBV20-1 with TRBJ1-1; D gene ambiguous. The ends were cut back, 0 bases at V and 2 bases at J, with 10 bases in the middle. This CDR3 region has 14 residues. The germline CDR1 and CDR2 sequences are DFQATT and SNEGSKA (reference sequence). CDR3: CSARDLRANTEAFF. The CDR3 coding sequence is TGCAGTGCTAGAGATCTGAGGGCTAACACTGAAGCTTTCTTT.

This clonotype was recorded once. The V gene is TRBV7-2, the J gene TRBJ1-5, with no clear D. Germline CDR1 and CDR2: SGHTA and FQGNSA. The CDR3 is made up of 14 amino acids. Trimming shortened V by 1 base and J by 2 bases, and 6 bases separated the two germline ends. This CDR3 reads CASSLVDGNQPQHF. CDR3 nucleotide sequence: TGTGCCAGCAGCTTAGTGGACGGCAATCAGCCCCAGCATTTT. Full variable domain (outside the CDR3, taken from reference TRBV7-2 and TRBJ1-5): GAGVSQSPSNKVTEKGKDVELRCDPISGHTALYWYRQSLGQGLEFLIYFQGNSAPDKSGLPSDRFSAERTGGSVSTLTIQRTQQEDSAVYLCASSLVDGNQPQHFGDGTRLSIL.

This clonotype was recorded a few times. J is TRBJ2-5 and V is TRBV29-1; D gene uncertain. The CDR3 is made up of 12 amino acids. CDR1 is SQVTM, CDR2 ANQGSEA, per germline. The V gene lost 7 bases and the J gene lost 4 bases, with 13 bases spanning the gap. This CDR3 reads CSGIKSGETQYF. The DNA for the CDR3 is TGCAGCGGCATTAAGTCGGGAGAGACCCAGTACTTC.

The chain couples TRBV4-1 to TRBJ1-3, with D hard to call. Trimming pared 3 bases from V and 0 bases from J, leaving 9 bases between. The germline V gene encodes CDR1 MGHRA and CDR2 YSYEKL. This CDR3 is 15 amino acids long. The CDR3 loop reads CASSHPRTSGNTIYF. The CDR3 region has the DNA TGCGCCAGCAGCCACCCCCGCACCTCTGGAAACACCATATATTTT.

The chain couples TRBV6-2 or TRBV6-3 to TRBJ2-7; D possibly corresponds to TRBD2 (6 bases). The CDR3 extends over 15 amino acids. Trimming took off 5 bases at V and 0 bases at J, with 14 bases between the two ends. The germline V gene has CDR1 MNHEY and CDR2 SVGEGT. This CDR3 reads CASSVGGVSSYEQYF. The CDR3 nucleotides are TGTGCCAGCAGTGTGGGCGGGGTAAGCTCCTACGAGCAGTACTTC.

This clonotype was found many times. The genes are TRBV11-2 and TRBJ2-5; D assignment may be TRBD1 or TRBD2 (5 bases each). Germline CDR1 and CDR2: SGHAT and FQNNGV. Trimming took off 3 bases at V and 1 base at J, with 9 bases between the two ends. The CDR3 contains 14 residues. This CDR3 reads CASSLGVRQETQYF. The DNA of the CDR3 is TGTGCCAGCAGCTTGGGGGTGCGCCAAGAGACCCAGTACTTC.

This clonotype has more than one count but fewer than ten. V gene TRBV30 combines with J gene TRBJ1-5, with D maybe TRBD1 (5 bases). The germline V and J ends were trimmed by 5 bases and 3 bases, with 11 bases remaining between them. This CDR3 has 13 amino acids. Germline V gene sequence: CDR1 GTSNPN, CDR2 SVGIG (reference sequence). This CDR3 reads CAWRRGYNQPQHF. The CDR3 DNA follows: TGTGCCTGGCGGCGGGGGTACAATCAGCCCCAGCATTTT.

The CDR3 DNA reads as TGCAGCGTTGGGACAGGCTCTGAAGCTTTCTTT. The encoded protein is CSVGTGSEAFF. The chain has TRBV29-1 and TRBJ1-1; TRBD1 matches 7 bases. The CDR3 sequence is 11 residues long. CDR1 SQVTM and CDR2 ANQGSEA come from the germline V gene. The V and J ends lost 4 bases and 6 bases, in that order; junction bases with no gene match: 2.

This CDR3 reads CASSSRDPAIGYTF. Written as DNA, the CDR3 is TGTGCCAGCAGCTCCCGGGACCCGGCTATTGGCTACACCTTC. The V and J genes are TRBV7-9 and TRBJ1-2, with D possibly TRBD1 on 5 matching bases. The CDR3 runs to 14 residues. V was clipped by 4 bases and J by 7 bases, with 16 bases between them. Germline assignment: CDR1 SEHNR and CDR2 FQNEAQ (reference sequence).

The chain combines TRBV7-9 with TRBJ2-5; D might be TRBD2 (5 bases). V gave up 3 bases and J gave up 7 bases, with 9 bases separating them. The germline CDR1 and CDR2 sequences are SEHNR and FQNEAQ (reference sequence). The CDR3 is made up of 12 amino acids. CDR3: CASSLPEGTQYF. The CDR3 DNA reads TGTGCCAGCAGCTTGCCCGAGGGGACCCAGTACTTC.

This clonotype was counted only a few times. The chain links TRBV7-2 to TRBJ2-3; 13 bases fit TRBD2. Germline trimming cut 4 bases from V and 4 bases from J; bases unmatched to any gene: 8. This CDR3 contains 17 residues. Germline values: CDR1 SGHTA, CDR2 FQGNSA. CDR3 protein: CASSSVTSGRFPDTQYF. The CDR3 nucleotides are TGTGCCAGCAGCTCAGTGACTAGCGGGAGGTTCCCAGATACGCAGTATTTT.

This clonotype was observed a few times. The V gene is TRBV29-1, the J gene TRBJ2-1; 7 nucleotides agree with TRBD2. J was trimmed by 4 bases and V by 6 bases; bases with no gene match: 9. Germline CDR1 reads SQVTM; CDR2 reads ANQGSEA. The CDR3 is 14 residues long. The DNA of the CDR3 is TGCAGCGTCCGGGCGGGAGAGGGGTACAATGAGCAGTTCTTC. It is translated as CSVRAGEGYNEQFF.

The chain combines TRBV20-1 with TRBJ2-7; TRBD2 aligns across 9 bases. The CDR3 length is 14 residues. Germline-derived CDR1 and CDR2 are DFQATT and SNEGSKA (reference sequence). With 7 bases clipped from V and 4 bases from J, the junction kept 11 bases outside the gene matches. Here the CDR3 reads CSVSDLAGRYEQYF. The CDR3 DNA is TGCAGTGTCAGCGATCTAGCGGGGAGGTACGAGCAGTACTTC.

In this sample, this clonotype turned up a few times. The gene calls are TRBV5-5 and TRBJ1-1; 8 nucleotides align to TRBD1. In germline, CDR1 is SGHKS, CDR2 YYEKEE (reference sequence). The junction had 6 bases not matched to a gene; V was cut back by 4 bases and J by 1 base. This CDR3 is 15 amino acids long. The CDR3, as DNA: TGTGCCAGCAGCCCAGGACAGGGTAAGAACACTGAAGCTTTCTTT. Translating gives CASSPGQGKNTEAFF.

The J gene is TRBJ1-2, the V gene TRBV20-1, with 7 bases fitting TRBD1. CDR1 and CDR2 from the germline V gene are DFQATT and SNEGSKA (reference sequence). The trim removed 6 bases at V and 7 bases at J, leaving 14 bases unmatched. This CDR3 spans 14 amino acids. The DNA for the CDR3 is TGCAGTGCCCGTACAGGGGAAATCCCGGGTGGCTACACCTTC. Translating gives CSARTGEIPGGYTF.

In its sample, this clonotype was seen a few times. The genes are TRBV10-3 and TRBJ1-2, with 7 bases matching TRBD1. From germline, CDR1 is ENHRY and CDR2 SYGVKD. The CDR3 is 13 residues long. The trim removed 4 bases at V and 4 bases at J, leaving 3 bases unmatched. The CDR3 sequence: CAISGTGFYGYTF. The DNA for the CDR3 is TGTGCCATCAGTGGGACAGGCTTCTATGGCTACACCTTC.

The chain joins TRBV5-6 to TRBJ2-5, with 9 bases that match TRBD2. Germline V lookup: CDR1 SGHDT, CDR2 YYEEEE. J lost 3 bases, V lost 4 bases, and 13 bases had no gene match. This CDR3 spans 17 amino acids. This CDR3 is CASSTGPGLALEETQYF. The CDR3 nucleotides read TGTGCCAGCAGCACGGGCCCGGGACTAGCATTGGAAGAGACCCAGTACTTC. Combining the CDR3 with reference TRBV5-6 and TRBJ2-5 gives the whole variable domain DAGVTQSPTHLIKTRGQQVTLRCSPKSGHDTVSWYQQALGQGPQFIFQYYEEEERQRGNFPDRFSGHQFPNYSSELNVNALLLGDSALYLCASSTGPGLALEETQYFGPGTRLLVL.

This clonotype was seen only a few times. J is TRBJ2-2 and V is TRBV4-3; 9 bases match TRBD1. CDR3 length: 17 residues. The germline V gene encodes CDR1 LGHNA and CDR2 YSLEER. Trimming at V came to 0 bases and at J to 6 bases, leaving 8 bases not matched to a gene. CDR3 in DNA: TGCGCCAGCAGCCAAGATCCATTCGGACAGGGGTCCGGGGAGCTGTTTTTT. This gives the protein CASSQDPFGQGSGELFF.

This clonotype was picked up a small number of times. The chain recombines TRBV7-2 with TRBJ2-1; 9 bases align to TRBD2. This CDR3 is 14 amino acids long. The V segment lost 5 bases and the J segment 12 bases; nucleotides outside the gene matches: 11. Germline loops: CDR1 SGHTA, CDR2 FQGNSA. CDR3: CASSPDGSGSAQFF. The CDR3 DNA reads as TGTGCCAGCAGCCCAGACGGTAGCGGGAGCGCGCAGTTCTTC.

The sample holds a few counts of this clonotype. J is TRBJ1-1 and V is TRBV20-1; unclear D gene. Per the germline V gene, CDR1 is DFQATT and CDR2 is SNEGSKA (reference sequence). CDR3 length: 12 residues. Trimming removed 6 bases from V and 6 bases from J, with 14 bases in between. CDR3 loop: CSAPSRGSEAFF. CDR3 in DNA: TGCAGTGCCCCGAGTCGGGGATCTGAAGCTTTCTTT.

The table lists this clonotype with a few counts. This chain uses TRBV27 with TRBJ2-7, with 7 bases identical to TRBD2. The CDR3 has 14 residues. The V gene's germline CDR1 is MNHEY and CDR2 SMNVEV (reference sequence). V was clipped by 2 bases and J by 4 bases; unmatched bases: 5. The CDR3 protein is CASSLRAGRYEQYF. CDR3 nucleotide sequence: TGTGCCAGCAGTTTAAGAGCGGGAAGATACGAGCAGTACTTC.

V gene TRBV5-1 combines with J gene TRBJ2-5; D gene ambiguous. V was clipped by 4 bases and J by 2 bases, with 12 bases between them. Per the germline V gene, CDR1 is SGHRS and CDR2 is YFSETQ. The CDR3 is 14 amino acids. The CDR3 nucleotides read TGCGCCAGCAGCCGTCGGACCAAACAAGAGACCCAGTACTTC. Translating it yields CASSRRTKQETQYF.

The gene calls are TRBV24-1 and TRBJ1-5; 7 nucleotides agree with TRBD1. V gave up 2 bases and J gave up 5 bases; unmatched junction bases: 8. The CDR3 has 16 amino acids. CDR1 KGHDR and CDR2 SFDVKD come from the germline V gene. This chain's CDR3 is CATSDSSGRGDQPQHF. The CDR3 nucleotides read TGTGCCACCAGTGATTCGTCGGGCAGGGGGGATCAGCCCCAGCATTTT.